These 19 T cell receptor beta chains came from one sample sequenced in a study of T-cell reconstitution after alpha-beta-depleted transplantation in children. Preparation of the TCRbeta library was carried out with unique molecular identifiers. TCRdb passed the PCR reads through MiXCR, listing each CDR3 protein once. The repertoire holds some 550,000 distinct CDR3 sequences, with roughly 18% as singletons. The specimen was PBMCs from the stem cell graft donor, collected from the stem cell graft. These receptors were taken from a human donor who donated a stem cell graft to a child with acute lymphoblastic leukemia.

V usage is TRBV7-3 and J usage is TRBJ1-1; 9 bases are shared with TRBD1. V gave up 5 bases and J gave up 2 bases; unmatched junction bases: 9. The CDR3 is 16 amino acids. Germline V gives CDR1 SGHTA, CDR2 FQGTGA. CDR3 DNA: TGTGCCAGCAGCGTTGGATACAGGGGGCGAAACACTGAAGCTTTCTTT. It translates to CASSVGYRGRNTEAFF. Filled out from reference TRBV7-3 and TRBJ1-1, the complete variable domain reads GAGVSQTPSNKVTEKGKYVELRCDPISGHTALYWYRQSLGQGPEFLIYFQGTGAADDSGLPNDRFFAVRPEGSVSTLKIQRTERGDSAVYLCASSVGYRGRNTEAFFGQGTRLTVV.

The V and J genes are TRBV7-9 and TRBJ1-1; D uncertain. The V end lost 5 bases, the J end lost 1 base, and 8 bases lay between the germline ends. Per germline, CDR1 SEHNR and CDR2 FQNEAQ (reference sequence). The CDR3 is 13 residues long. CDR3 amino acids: CASSAGSNTEAFF. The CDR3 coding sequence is TGTGCCAGCAGCGCGGGATCGAACACTGAAGCTTTCTTT.

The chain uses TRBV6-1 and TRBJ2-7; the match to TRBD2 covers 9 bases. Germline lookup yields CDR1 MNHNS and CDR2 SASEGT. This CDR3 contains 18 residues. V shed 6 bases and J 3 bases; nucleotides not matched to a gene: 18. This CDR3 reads CASSPVPSWREGLYEQYF. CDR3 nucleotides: TGTGCCAGCAGCCCGGTCCCTTCTTGGCGGGAGGGCCTCTACGAGCAGTACTTC.

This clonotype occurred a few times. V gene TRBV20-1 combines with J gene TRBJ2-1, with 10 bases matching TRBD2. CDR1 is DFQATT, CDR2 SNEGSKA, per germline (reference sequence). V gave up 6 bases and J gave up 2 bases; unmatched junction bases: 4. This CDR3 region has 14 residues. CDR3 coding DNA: TGCAGTGCCCGGACTAGCGGAACCTACAATGAGCAGTTCTTC. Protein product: CSARTSGTYNEQFF.

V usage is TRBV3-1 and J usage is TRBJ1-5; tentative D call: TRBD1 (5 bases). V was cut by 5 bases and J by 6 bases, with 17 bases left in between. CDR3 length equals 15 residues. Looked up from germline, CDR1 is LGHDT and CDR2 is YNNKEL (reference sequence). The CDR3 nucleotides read TGTGCCAGCAGCGCCACCTTCGGGGGAACTCAGCCCCAGCATTTT. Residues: CASSATFGGTQPQHF.

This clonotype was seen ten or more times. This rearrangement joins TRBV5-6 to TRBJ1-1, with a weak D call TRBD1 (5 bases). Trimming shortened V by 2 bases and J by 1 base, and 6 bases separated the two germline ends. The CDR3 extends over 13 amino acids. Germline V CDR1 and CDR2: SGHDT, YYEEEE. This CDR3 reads CASSFRANTEAFF. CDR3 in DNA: TGTGCCAGCAGCTTCAGGGCGAACACTGAAGCTTTCTTT. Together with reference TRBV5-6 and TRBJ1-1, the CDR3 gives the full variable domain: DAGVTQSPTHLIKTRGQQVTLRCSPKSGHDTVSWYQQALGQGPQFIFQYYEEEERQRGNFPDRFSGHQFPNYSSELNVNALLLGDSALYLCASSFRANTEAFFGQGTRLTVV.

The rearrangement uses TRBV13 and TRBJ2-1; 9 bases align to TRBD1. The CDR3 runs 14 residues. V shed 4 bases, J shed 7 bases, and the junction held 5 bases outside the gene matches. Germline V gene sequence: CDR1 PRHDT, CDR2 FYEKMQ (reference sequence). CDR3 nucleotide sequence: TGTGCCAGCAGCTGGGGACAGGGTCCTAATGAGCAGTTCTTC. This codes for CASSWGQGPNEQFF.

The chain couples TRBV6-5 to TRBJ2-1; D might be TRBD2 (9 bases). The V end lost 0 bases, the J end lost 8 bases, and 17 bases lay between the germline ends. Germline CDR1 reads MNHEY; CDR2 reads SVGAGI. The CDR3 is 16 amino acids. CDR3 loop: CASSYSTLAGQDEQFF. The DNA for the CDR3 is TGTGCCAGCAGTTACTCGACGCTAGCGGGACAGGATGAGCAGTTCTTC.

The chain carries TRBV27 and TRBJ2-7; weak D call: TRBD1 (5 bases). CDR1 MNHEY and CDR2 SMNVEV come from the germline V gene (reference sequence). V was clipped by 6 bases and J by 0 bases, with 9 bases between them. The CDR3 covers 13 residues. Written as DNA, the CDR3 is TGTGCCAGCAGCGAACAGGCCTCCTACGAGCAGTACTTC. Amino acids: CASSEQASYEQYF.

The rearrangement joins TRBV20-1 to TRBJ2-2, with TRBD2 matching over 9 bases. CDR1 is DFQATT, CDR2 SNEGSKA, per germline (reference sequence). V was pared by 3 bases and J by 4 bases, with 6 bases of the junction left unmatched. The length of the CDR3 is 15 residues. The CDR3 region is CSASRTSEVTGELFF. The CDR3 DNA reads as TGCAGTGCTAGTCGGACTAGCGAGGTCACCGGGGAGCTGTTTTTT.

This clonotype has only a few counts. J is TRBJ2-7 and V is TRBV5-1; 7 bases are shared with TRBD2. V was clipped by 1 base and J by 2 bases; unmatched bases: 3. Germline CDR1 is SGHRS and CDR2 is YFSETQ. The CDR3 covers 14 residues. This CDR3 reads CASSLYGGAYEQYF. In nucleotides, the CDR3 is TGCGCCAGCAGCTTGTATGGGGGGGCCTACGAGCAGTACTTC.

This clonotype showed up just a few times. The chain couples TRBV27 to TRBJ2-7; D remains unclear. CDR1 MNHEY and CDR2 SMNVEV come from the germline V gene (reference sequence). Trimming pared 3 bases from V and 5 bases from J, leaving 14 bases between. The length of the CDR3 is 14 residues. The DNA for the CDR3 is TGTGCCAGCAGTTTTAGGGTAATGGTCCACGAGCAGTACTTC. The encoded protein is CASSFRVMVHEQYF.

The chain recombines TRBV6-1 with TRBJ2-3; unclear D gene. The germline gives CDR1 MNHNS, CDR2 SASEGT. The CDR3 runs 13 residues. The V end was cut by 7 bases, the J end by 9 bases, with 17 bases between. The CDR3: CASTSSLSYTQYF. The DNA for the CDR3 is TGTGCCAGCACCTCTTCCCTGAGTTACACGCAGTATTTT.

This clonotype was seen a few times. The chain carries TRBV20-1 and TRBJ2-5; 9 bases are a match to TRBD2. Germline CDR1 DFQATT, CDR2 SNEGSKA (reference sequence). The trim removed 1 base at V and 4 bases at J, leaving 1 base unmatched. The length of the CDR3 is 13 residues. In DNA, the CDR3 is TGCAGTGCTAGAGGGACTAGCGCAGAGACCCAGTACTTC. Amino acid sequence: CSARGTSAETQYF.

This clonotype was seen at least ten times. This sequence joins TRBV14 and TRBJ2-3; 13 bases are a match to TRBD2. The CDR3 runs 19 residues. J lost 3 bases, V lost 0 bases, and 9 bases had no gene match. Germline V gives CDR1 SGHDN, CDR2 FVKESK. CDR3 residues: CASSQDWGTSGIETDTQYF. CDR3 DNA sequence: TGTGCCAGCAGCCAAGATTGGGGGACTAGCGGGATAGAGACAGATACGCAGTATTTT. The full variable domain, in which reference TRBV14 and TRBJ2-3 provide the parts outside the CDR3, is EAGVTQFPSHSVIEKGQTVTLRCDPISGHDNLYWYRRVMGKEIKFLLHFVKESKQDESGMPNNRFLAERTGGTYSTLKVQPAELEDSGVYFCASSQDWGTSGIETDTQYFGPGTRLTVL.

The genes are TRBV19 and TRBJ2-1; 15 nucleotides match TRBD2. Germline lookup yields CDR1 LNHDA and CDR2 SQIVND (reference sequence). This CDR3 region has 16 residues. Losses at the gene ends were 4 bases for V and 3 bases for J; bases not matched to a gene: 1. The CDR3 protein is CASSRTSGRDYNEQFF. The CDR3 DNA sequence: TGTGCCAGTAGTAGGACTAGCGGGAGGGACTACAATGAGCAGTTCTTC.

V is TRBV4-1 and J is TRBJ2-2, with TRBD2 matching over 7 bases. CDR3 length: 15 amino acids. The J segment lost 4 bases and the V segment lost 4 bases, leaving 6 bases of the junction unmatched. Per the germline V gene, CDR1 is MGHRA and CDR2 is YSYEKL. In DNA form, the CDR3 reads TGCGCCAGCAGCCCATCCCGCGGGGGCACCGGGGAGCTGTTTTTT. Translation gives CASSPSRGGTGELFF.

The CDR3 sequence is CASSLTGSGIGEQYF. The CDR3 DNA reads as TGTGCCAGCAGCTTAACAGGTAGCGGGATAGGGGAGCAGTACTTC. V usage is TRBV7-3 and J usage is TRBJ2-7, with 8 bases aligning to TRBD2. Germline trimming cut 0 bases from V and 7 bases from J; bases unmatched to any gene: 8. Germline CDR1 and CDR2: SGHTA and FQGTGA. The CDR3 loop spans 15 amino acids. Complete variable domain (other parts from reference TRBV7-3 and TRBJ2-7): GAGVSQTPSNKVTEKGKYVELRCDPISGHTALYWYRQSLGQGPEFLIYFQGTGAADDSGLPNDRFFAVRPEGSVSTLKIQRTERGDSAVYLCASSLTGSGIGEQYFGPGTRLTVT.

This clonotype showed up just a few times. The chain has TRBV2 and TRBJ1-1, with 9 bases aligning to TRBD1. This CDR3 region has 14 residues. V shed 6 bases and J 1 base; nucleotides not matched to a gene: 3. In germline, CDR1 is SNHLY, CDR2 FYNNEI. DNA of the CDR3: TGTGCCAGCAGCGGACAGGGGTCGAACACTGAAGCTTTCTTT. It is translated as CASSGQGSNTEAFF.